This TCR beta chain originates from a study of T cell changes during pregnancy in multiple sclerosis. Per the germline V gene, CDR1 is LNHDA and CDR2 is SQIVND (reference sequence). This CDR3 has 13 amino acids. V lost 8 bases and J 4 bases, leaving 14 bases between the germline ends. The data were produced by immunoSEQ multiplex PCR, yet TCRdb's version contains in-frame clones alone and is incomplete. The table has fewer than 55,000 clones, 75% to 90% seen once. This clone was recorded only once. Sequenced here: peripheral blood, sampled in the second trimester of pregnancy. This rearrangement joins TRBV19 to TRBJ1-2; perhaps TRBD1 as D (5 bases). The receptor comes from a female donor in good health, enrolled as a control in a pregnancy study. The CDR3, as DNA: TGTGCCAGTCTCCCTAGGGGCCTCTATGGCTACACCTTC. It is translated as CASLPRGLYGYTF.